This TCR beta chain was profiled in a study of control samples from healthy donors and cancer patients. Germline V gene sequence: CDR1 MNHEY, CDR2 SMNVEV (reference sequence). The CDR3 is 14 amino acids. V was clipped by 6 bases and J by 4 bases, with 12 bases between them. TCRdb keeps only in-frame clones here, not all; method: immunoSEQ multiplex PCR. Of around 50,000 clones in the sample, 85% to 95% were seen once. Sequenced: blood. J is TRBJ2-2 and V is TRBV27, with D perhaps TRBD2 (7 bases). This receptor was identified in a man aged 25-40 years in good health. The CDR3 nucleotides read TGTGCCAGCAGCTGGGGGGGGCCCACCGGGGAGCTGTTTTTT. Protein sequence: CASSWGGPTGELFF.